The text below deals with one TCR beta chain. Participants reported their clinical history, and cohort assignment relied on those reports. Sequencing used immunoSEQ multiplex PCR; TCRdb keeps in-frame clones, though not all of them. The data hold about 270,000 clones, with approximately 89% observed a single time. This entry comes from a study of blood T cell repertoires in COVID-19. For the study at large: Researchers got acute and convalescent COVID-19 samples from the United States, Italy and Spain.

V lost 5 bases to trimming and J lost 3 bases; unmatched junction nucleotides: 18. Germline V lookup: CDR1 SEHNR, CDR2 FQNEAQ (reference sequence). This CDR3 is 19 amino acids long. The source of this sequence is a man in his forties or fifties who had been exposed to COVID-19. This sequence joins TRBV7-9 and TRBJ2-3, with 9 bases that match TRBD2. Sequencing was done on a sample of PBMCs or T cells enriched from blood (not recorded which). The CDR3 spells CASSPRSSGNLRWTDTQYF. The CDR3 DNA sequence: TGTGCCAGCAGCCCCCGGTCTAGCGGGAACCTAAGGTGGACAGATACGCAGTATTTT.